This entry is about one TCR beta chain. The data were obtained in a study of blood T cell repertoires in COVID-19. Overall study context: Samples came from the United States, Italy and Spain, spanning acute and convalescent COVID-19. T cells, B-cell-depleted T cells, or PBMCs provided the cDNA or gDNA that served as material.

How the authors handled the data: Amplification of reference gene primers provided the estimated nucleated cell counts. Here immunoSEQ multiplex PCR was the method, and the copy in TCRdb shows in-frame clones only, minus some. Clonal size and the V and J genes are those of that table, whereas D and trimming came from the DNA. Counted here are some 110,000 clones, 70% to 75% occurring once; the ten biggest clones make up approximately 0.9%. This CDR3 has 14 amino acids. Trimming cost V 7 bases and J 2 bases; bases outside gene matches: 4. CDR1 SGHTA and CDR2 FQGNSA come from the germline V gene. Sequencing was done on a sample of peripheral blood. This clonotype originated in a human donor with acute or convalescent COVID-19. The donor label of this sample is uncertain. The chain recombines TRBV7-2 with TRBJ2-3; 9 bases are shared with TRBD2. CDR3 sequence reads: CASMIAGATDTQYF. The CDR3 coding sequence is TGTGCCAGCATGATAGCGGGGGCCACAGATACGCAGTATTTT. Combining the CDR3 with reference TRBV7-2 and TRBJ2-3 gives the whole variable domain GAGVSQSPSNKVTEKGKDVELRCDPISGHTALYWYRQSLGQGLEFLIYFQGNSAPDKSGLPSDRFSAERTGGSVSTLTIQRTQQEDSAVYLCASMIAGATDTQYFGPGTRLTVL.